These 4 T cell receptor beta chains were all obtained from the same sample, sequenced in a study of blood T cells in healthy people across ages. The second PCR ran roughly 6 to 11 cycles with a sample-barcoded 5' primer and J-beta primers. TCRdb ran MiXCR on the 5' RACE reads and lists one entry per CDR3 protein. The table has about 640,000 distinct CDR3 sequences, under 65% seen once. Sequenced material: blood. The receptors here all came from a man aged 60 to 75 in good health.

V gene TRBV12-3 or TRBV12-4 combines with J gene TRBJ2-3; 7 bases map to TRBD2. The CDR3 extends over 15 amino acids. V lost 1 base to trimming and J lost 3 bases; unmatched junction nucleotides: 4. Here the CDR3 reads CASSLGRAGTDTQYF. DNA for the CDR3: TGTGCCAGCAGTTTAGGGAGAGCGGGAACAGATACGCAGTATTTT.

This clonotype has only a few counts. The chain uses TRBV5-1 and TRBJ2-1; 7 nucleotides align to TRBD2. With 0 bases clipped from V and 6 bases from J, the junction kept 6 bases outside the gene matches. The germline CDR1 and CDR2 sequences are SGHRS and YFSETQ. This CDR3 region has 15 residues. CDR3 protein: CASSLGQRGTNEQFF. CDR3 coding DNA: TGCGCCAGCAGCTTGGGTCAGCGGGGAACCAATGAGCAGTTCTTC.

The CDR3 nucleotides read TGCGCCAGCAGCCATACGACTAGAAACCAAGAGACCCAGTACTTC. Protein product: CASSHTTRNQETQYF. The chain couples TRBV4-1 to TRBJ2-5; weak D call: TRBD2 (6 bases). The CDR3 is made up of 15 amino acids. Germline V gene data show CDR1 as MGHRA and CDR2 as YSYEKL. V lost 3 bases and J 0 bases, leaving 11 bases between the germline ends.

Comment on this clonotype: Just one base apart from a much larger clone, this may be a read error. The V and J genes are TRBV20-1 and TRBJ2-1, with D uncertain. The CDR3 consists of 15 residues. The germline gives CDR1 DFQATT, CDR2 SNEGSKA (reference sequence). With 7 bases removed from V and 5 bases from J, the gap between germline ends came to 21 bases. The CDR3 DNA is TGCAGTGTTAGCACTCTCTTTGACACCCACAATGAGCAGTTCTTC. As protein: CSVSTLFDTHNEQFF.